Shown below are 9 T cell receptor beta chains from a single sample sequenced in a study of T cell responses to AZD1222 COVID-19 vaccine. Method: immunoSEQ multiplex PCR; TCRdb's copy keeps in-frame clones and lacks some. The sample holds around 210,000 clones, around 94% seen once. The specimen comprised peripheral blood, sampled 28 days after the second dose of the MenACWY control vaccine. The receptors were sampled from an adult who received the MenACWY meningococcal vaccine as a control.

The chain has TRBV10-3 and TRBJ2-2, with D uncertain. The CDR3 spans 14 residues. Germline V lookup: CDR1 ENHRY, CDR2 SYGVKD. V was shortened by 2 bases and J by 2 bases, with 6 bases between the two germline ends. In nucleotides, the CDR3 is TGTGCCATCAGTGAGGGTGAAAACACCGGGGAGCTGTTTTTT. This encodes CAISEGENTGELFF.

The chain uses TRBV12-3 or TRBV12-4 and TRBJ1-1; D remains ambiguous. V lost 2 bases to trimming and J lost 6 bases, with 7 bases between them. The CDR3 runs 12 residues. The CDR3 bases are TGTGCCAGCAGTTTAAGGCCCGCTGAAGCTTTCTTT. Its translation: CASSLRPAEAFF.

J is TRBJ2-1 and V is TRBV5-6; 10 bases are shared with TRBD2. V shed 1 base, J shed 2 bases, and the junction held 0 bases outside the gene matches. Germline V CDR1 and CDR2: SGHDT, YYEEEE. The CDR3 is 15 residues long. The CDR3, as DNA: TGTGCCAGCAGCTTGACTAGCGGGACCTACAATGAGCAGTTCTTC. It encodes CASSLTSGTYNEQFF.

This clone was counted a single time. The chain links TRBV7-6 to TRBJ2-2; 12 bases align to TRBD2. Trimming cost V 5 bases and J 1 base; bases outside gene matches: 2. The CDR3 covers 16 residues. Germline V lookup: CDR1 SGHVS, CDR2 FNYEAQ. CDR3 in amino acids: CASSELAGGNTGELFF. CDR3 in DNA: TGTGCCAGCAGCGAACTAGCGGGAGGGAACACCGGGGAGCTGTTTTTT.

The V call is TRBV28, the J call TRBJ1-2, with 7 bases fitting TRBD1. CDR1 MDHEN and CDR2 SYDVKM come from the germline V gene. The CDR3 has 15 amino acids. Unmatched junction bases numbered 11, after V lost 2 bases and J lost 8 bases. In DNA, the CDR3 is TGTGCCAGCAGTTTACGTAGACAGGGAGCTGGAGGCTACACCTTC. It specifies CASSLRRQGAGGYTF.

CDR3 sequence: CASSAGGADTEAFF. CDR3 nucleotide sequence: TGTGCCAGCAGTGCAGGGGGCGCAGACACTGAAGCTTTCTTT. The rearrangement links TRBV27 to TRBJ1-1; 8 bases are a match to TRBD1. This CDR3 has 14 residues. Germline CDR1 reads MNHEY; CDR2 reads SMNVEV (reference sequence). J lost 3 bases, V lost 5 bases, and 5 bases had no gene match.

The chain employs TRBV29-1 and TRBJ2-1, with 8 bases fitting TRBD2. Germline V gives CDR1 SQVTM, CDR2 ANQGSEA. V dropped 6 bases and J dropped 0; count of bases not matched to a gene: 13. This CDR3 comprises 17 residues. CDR3 DNA sequence: TGCAGCGTCGATCACTTAGCGGGACGGAGCTCCTACAATGAGCAGTTCTTC. As protein: CSVDHLAGRSSYNEQFF.

The sample holds one count of this clone. The V and J genes are TRBV19 and TRBJ1-2; D unclear. The ends were cut back, 11 bases at V and 0 bases at J, with 16 bases in the middle. This CDR3 has 14 residues. Germline V gene sequence: CDR1 LNHDA, CDR2 SQIVND (reference sequence). The CDR3 DNA follows: TGTGCCCGCAACGTCAGTGGGGCTAACTATGGCTACACCTTC. Residues: CARNVSGANYGYTF.

V usage is TRBV28 and J usage is TRBJ2-1, with 11 bases aligning to TRBD2. J gave up 5 bases and V 2 bases, and 8 bases lay outside the gene matches. Germline V gene data show CDR1 as MDHEN and CDR2 as SYDVKM. This CDR3 region has 17 residues. The CDR3 loop is CASSLQTSGVRNNEQFF. The CDR3 bases are TGTGCCAGCAGTTTACAGACTAGCGGGGTTCGGAACAATGAGCAGTTCTTC. The whole variable domain, filled in from reference TRBV28 and TRBJ2-1, reads DVKVTQSSRYLVKRTGEKVFLECVQDMDHENMFWYRQDPGLGLRLIYFSYDVKMKEKGDIPEGYSVSREKKERFSLILESASTNQTSMYLCASSLQTSGVRNNEQFFGPGTRLTVL.